One and the same sample provided the 5 T cell receptor beta chains below, sequenced in a study of blood T cell repertoires in COVID-19. Sequencing was performed with immunoSEQ multiplex PCR; in TCRdb, only in-frame clones are kept and a portion is missing. The sample lists a few hundred thousand clones; roughly nine tenths were seen once. Sequenced material: PBMCs or T cells enriched from blood (not recorded which). These receptor sequences come from a woman in her forties who had been exposed to COVID-19.

The chain couples TRBV28 to TRBJ1-5; TRBD1 might be the D (5 bases). There are 13 residues in the CDR3. V gave up 4 bases and J gave up 4 bases, with 8 bases separating them. Germline loops: CDR1 MDHEN, CDR2 SYDVKM. The CDR3 sequence is CASSYAGNQPQHF. CDR3 coding DNA: TGTGCCAGCAGTTACGCAGGGAATCAGCCCCAGCATTTT. Looking up the rest from reference TRBV28 and TRBJ1-5 gives the full variable domain: DVKVTQSSRYLVKRTGEKVFLECVQDMDHENMFWYRQDPGLGLRLIYFSYDVKMKEKGDIPEGYSVSREKKERFSLILESASTNQTSMYLCASSYAGNQPQHFGDGTRLSIL.

The chain couples TRBV3-1 (or the pseudogene TRBV3-2) to TRBJ1-6; TRBD1 matches at 8 bases. The germline gives CDR1 LGHDT, CDR2 YNNKEL (reference sequence). Trimming removed 4 bases from V and 10 bases from J; junction bases left unmatched: 9. This CDR3 has 15 amino acids. CDR3 in amino acids: CASSPADRVGSPLHF. In nucleotides, the CDR3 is TGTGCCAGCAGCCCGGCGGACAGGGTAGGATCACCCCTCCACTTT.

The chain links TRBV19 to TRBJ1-2, with TRBD1 matching 11 bases. V trimming: 6 bases; J trimming: 7 bases; junction bases outside the gene matches: 7. Germline CDR1 is LNHDA and CDR2 is SQIVND (reference sequence). The CDR3 sequence is 14 residues long. The CDR3 sequence: CASRGQGGFAGYTF. CDR3 bases: TGTGCCAGTAGGGGACAGGGGGGGTTCGCTGGCTACACCTTC. Full variable domain (outside the CDR3, taken from reference TRBV19 and TRBJ1-2): DGGITQSPKYLFRKEGQNVTLSCEQNLNHDAMYWYRQDPGQGLRLIYYSQIVNDFQKGDIAEGYSVSREKKESFPLTVTSAQKNPTAFYLCASRGQGGFAGYTFGSGTRLTVV.

The chain carries TRBV11-2 and TRBJ1-2; the match to TRBD1 covers 9 bases. Germline V gene lookup returns CDR1 SGHAT and CDR2 FQNNGV. This CDR3 region has 17 residues. V shed 1 base and J 7 bases; nucleotides not matched to a gene: 13. The CDR3 loop reads CASSLGGSGTGFSGYTF. The DNA for the CDR3 is TGTGCCAGCAGCTTAGGGGGGTCCGGGACAGGGTTTTCTGGCTACACCTTC.

The V call is TRBV9, the J call TRBJ1-1; 8 bases map to TRBD1. This CDR3 has 14 amino acids. V gave up 3 bases and J gave up 1 base; unmatched junction bases: 2. From germline, CDR1 is SGDLS and CDR2 YYNGEE. The CDR3 spells CASSEGTGNTEAFF. CDR3 in DNA: TGTGCCAGCAGCGAGGGGACAGGGAACACTGAAGCTTTCTTT.